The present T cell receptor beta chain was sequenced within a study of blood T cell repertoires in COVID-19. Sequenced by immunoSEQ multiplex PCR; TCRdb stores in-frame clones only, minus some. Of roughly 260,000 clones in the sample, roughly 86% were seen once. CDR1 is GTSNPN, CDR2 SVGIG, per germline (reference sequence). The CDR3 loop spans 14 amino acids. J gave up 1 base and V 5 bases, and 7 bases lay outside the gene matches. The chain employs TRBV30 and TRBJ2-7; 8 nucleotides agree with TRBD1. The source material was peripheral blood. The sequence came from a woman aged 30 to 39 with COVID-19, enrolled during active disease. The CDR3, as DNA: TGTGCCTGGGCCACAGGGGGTTTGTCCTACGAGCAGTACTTC. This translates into CAWATGGLSYEQYF.